Listed below are T cell receptor beta chains from one sample, sequenced in a study of cytomegalovirus exposure and HLA in healthy donors. TCRdb's table, derived via immunoSEQ multiplex PCR, lists solely in-frame clones and lacks some. Its table records approximately 80,000 clones. The specimen sequenced was PBMCs. The receptors were gathered from a woman under 40 in good health and CMV-seronegative. Each CDR3 is given with its conserved first and last residue. Each record gives: V gene, CDR3 length, J gene, D gene, CDR3 DNA, CDR3 protein. A D gene is named only where the DNA matches it firmly.

v_gene: TRBV4-1
len: 16
j_gene: TRBJ2-2
d_gene: TRBD1
CDR3nt: TGCGCCAGCAGCCACTGGACAGGGTCAAACACCGGGGAGCTGTTTTTT
CDR3aa: CASSHWTGSNTGELFF

v_gene: TRBV25-1
len: 13
j_gene: TRBJ1-2
d_gene: -
CDR3nt: TGTGCCAGCAGTGAATCCGCCCGGTATGGCTACACCTTC
CDR3aa: CASSESARYGYTF

v_gene: TRBV6-5
len: 15
j_gene: TRBJ2-5
d_gene: -
CDR3nt: TGTGCCAGCAGTCCCTTGTCACGAGGGCAAGAGACCCAGTACTTC
CDR3aa: CASSPLSRGQETQYF

v_gene: TRBV18
len: 16
j_gene: TRBJ2-6
d_gene: TRBD1
CDR3nt: TGTGCCAGCTCACAGACAGGGGGTTTTGGGGCCAACGTCCTGACTTTC
CDR3aa: CASSQTGGFGANVLTF

v_gene: TRBV4-1
len: 15
j_gene: TRBJ1-1
d_gene: -
CDR3nt: TGCGCCAGCAGCCAAGAGCCGGGACACCCAGGCGAAGCTTTCTTT
CDR3aa: CASSQEPGHPGEAFF

v_gene: TRBV20-1
len: 11
j_gene: TRBJ1-1
d_gene: -
CDR3nt: TGCAGTGCTAGACAACAGGTTGAAGCTTTCTTT
CDR3aa: CSARQQVEAFF

v_gene: TRBV5-8
len: 16
j_gene: TRBJ1-4
d_gene: -
CDR3nt: TGTGCCAGCAGCTTAAAGGGGCCAGCAACTAATGAAAAACTGTTTTTT
CDR3aa: CASSLKGPATNEKLFF

v_gene: TRBV30
len: 13
j_gene: TRBJ1-2
d_gene: -
CDR3nt: TGTGCCTGGGCCCGACTTCTTAACTATGGCTACACCTTC
CDR3aa: CAWARLLNYGYTF

v_gene: TRBV30
len: 14
j_gene: TRBJ1-4
d_gene: -
CDR3nt: TGTGCCTGGAGTGTGTCCGCGTTGGATGAAAAACTGTTTTTT
CDR3aa: CAWSVSALDEKLFF

v_gene: TRBV19
len: 15
j_gene: TRBJ2-1
d_gene: -
CDR3nt: TGTGCCAGTAGTATCCGTACAGGGACCTACAATGAGCAGTTCTTC
CDR3aa: CASSIRTGTYNEQFF

v_gene: TRBV30
len: 14
j_gene: TRBJ1-5
d_gene: -
CDR3nt: TGTGCCTGGAGTTCACAGGCTACCGGTCAGCCCCAGCATTTT
CDR3aa: CAWSSQATGQPQHF

v_gene: TRBV27
len: 14
j_gene: TRBJ1-1
d_gene: -
CDR3nt: TGTGCCAGCAAACAGGGCAGGGCGAACACTGAAGCTTTCTTT
CDR3aa: CASKQGRANTEAFF

v_gene: TRBV7-9
len: 15
j_gene: TRBJ2-1
d_gene: TRBD1
CDR3nt: TGTGCCAGCAGCTCAGGACAGGGCTCCTACAATGAGCAGTTCTTC
CDR3aa: CASSSGQGSYNEQFF

v_gene: TRBV30
len: 15
j_gene: TRBJ2-2
d_gene: TRBD2
CDR3nt: TGTGCCGGGGCCCCCCTAGCGGCGAACACCGGGGAGCTGTTTTTT
CDR3aa: CAGAPLAANTGELFF